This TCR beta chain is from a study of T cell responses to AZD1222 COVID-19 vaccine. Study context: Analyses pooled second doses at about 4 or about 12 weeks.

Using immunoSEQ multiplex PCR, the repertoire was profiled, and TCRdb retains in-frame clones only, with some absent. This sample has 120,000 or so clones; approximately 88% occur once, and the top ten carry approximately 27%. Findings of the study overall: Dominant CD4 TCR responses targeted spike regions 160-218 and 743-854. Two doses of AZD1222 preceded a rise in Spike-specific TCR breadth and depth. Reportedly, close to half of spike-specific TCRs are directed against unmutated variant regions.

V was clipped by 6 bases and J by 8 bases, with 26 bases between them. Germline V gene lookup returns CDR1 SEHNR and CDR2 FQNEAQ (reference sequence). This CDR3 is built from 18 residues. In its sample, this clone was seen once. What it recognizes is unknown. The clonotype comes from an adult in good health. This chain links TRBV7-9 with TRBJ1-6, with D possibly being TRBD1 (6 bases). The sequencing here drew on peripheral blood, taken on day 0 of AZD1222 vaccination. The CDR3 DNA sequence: TGTGCCAGCAGGTTATCGGGGGCGATAGCCGGGAAGGATTCACCCCTCCACTTT. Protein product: CASRLSGAIAGKDSPLHF.